These 27 T cell receptor beta chains came from one sample sequenced in a study of lung T cells in sarcoidosis with Löfgren's syndrome. In TCRdb, the reads were re-called with MiXCR into one record per CDR3 protein. Here the sample spans 50,000 to 65,000 distinct CDR3 sequences, about 20% being singletons. Sequenced: CD4+ T cells from PBMCs. The receptors come from a human donor with sarcoidosis (Löfgren's syndrome or another form), or a control subject (not recorded which).

The gene calls are TRBV30 and TRBJ1-2; tentative D call: TRBD1 (6 bases). V was pared by 4 bases and J by 8 bases, with 14 bases between. The CDR3 sequence is 12 residues long. Germline lookup yields CDR1 GTSNPN and CDR2 SVGIG (reference sequence). The CDR3 region is CAWTEQGNGYTF. CDR3 DNA sequence: TGTGCCTGGACCGAACAGGGAAACGGCTACACCTTC.

This clonotype was observed many times. The CDR3 region has the DNA TGTGCCAGCAGCTTAGCAGGGGCGGCCACTGAAGCTTTCTTT. Its translation: CASSLAGAATEAFF. The chain uses TRBV7-2 and TRBJ1-1; tentatively, D is TRBD1 (5 bases). The V end was cut by 0 bases, the J end by 4 bases, with 9 bases between. Germline lookup yields CDR1 SGHTA and CDR2 FQGNSA. CDR3 length: 14 amino acids. Full variable domain (rest looked up from reference TRBV7-2 and TRBJ1-1): GAGVSQSPSNKVTEKGKDVELRCDPISGHTALYWYRQSLGQGLEFLIYFQGNSAPDKSGLPSDRFSAERTGGSVSTLTIQRTQQEDSAVYLCASSLAGAATEAFFGQGTRLTVV.

This clonotype was observed many times. V is TRBV28 and J is TRBJ1-1; tentatively, D is TRBD1 (6 bases). Germline-derived CDR1 and CDR2 are MDHEN and SYDVKM. Trimming removed 5 bases from V and 4 bases from J, with 20 bases in between. The CDR3 totals 16 residues. The CDR3 sequence is CASSPWGGLESTEAFF. The DNA of the CDR3 is TGTGCCAGCAGTCCTTGGGGGGGCCTTGAAAGCACTGAAGCTTTCTTT.

This clonotype was picked up many times. The chain employs TRBV14 and TRBJ1-2, with TRBD1 identical over 7 bases. Germline V gene lookup returns CDR1 SGHDN and CDR2 FVKESK. The CDR3 sequence is 13 residues long. J was trimmed by 8 bases and V by 2 bases; bases with no gene match: 5. CDR3 sequence: CASSQTTGQGYTF. The CDR3 DNA is TGTGCCAGCAGCCAAACGACAGGGCAAGGCTACACCTTC.

This clonotype was seen many times. V is TRBV28 and J is TRBJ2-5; possibly TRBD1 for D (6 bases). CDR1 is MDHEN, CDR2 SYDVKM, per germline. V shed 2 bases and J shed 4 bases, with 11 bases lying between them. The CDR3 totals 14 residues. The CDR3 nucleotides are TGTGCCAGCAGTTTAGGACAGTGGCGAGAGACCCAGTACTTC. Encoded protein: CASSLGQWRETQYF.

The V gene is TRBV3-1, the J gene TRBJ1-1; D gene ambiguous. The ends were cut back, 1 base at V and 8 bases at J, with 14 bases in the middle. From germline, CDR1 is LGHDT and CDR2 YNNKEL (reference sequence). CDR3 length equals 14 residues. CDR3 DNA: TGTGCCAGCAGCCAAGGCGGGTACTTAACCGAAGCTTTCTTT. Its translation is CASSQGGYLTEAFF.

This sequence joins TRBV4-1 and TRBJ2-5; D uncertain. Germline V lookup: CDR1 MGHRA, CDR2 YSYEKL. The CDR3 contains 15 residues. V shed 0 bases and J shed 1 base, with 9 bases lying between them. CDR3 nucleotides: TGCGCCAGCAGCCAAGACGAGACTCTCCAAGAGACCCAGTACTTC. The encoded protein is CASSQDETLQETQYF.

In this sample, this clonotype turned up many times. V gene TRBV14 combines with J gene TRBJ1-2; no firm D call. The CDR3 consists of 16 residues. The germline gives CDR1 SGHDN, CDR2 FVKESK. With 3 bases removed from V and 3 bases from J, the gap between germline ends came to 17 bases. The CDR3 bases are TGTGCCAGCAGCCACGTATCTCAGCAGGCTGACTATGGCTACACCTTC. It codes for CASSHVSQQADYGYTF.

The chain carries TRBV19 and TRBJ1-4; the D is unclear. Trimming pared 10 bases from V and 5 bases from J, leaving 26 bases between. This CDR3 is 17 amino acids long. Germline loops: CDR1 LNHDA, CDR2 SQIVND (reference sequence). CDR3 protein: CATAKKGRMDLNEKLFF. The CDR3 region has the DNA TGTGCCACCGCTAAAAAGGGCCGGATGGACTTAAATGAAAAACTGTTTTTT.

There are many counts of this clonotype. The chain employs TRBV20-1 and TRBJ2-1; D is perhaps TRBD1 (5 bases). The CDR3 is made up of 13 amino acids. V lost 6 bases, J lost 6 bases, and 15 bases lay in between. In germline, CDR1 is DFQATT, CDR2 SNEGSKA (reference sequence). CDR3 sequence (DNA): TGCAGTGCCCGTCCCCTGGGGCCCAATGAGCAGTTCTTC. Translating it yields CSARPLGPNEQFF.

This clonotype was detected only a few times. V usage is TRBV19 and J usage is TRBJ2-1; D uncertain. V dropped 9 bases and J dropped 8 bases, with 20 bases sitting between them. This CDR3 spans 14 amino acids. Germline V gene data show CDR1 as LNHDA and CDR2 as SQIVND (reference sequence). CDR3 residues: CASGLVQGYHEQFF. The DNA for the CDR3 is TGTGCCAGCGGTCTGGTCCAAGGGTACCATGAGCAGTTCTTC. Supplemented by reference TRBV19 and TRBJ2-1, the full variable domain reads DGGITQSPKYLFRKEGQNVTLSCEQNLNHDAMYWYRQDPGQGLRLIYYSQIVNDFQKGDIAEGYSVSREKKESFPLTVTSAQKNPTAFYLCASGLVQGYHEQFFGPGTRLTVL.

Concerning this clonotype: A read error may produce the germline difference seen at one junction end. V is TRBV18 and J is TRBJ2-5, with unresolved D. Germline CDR1 and CDR2: KGHSH and LQKENI. CDR3 length: 12 residues. The chain's CDR3 is CASSPYQETQCF. CDR3 DNA sequence: TGTGCCAGCTCACCTTACCAAGAGACCCAGTGCTTC. The variable domain in full, with the rest retrieved from reference TRBV18 and TRBJ2-5, is NAGVMQNPRHLVRRRGQEARLRCSPMKGHSHVYWYRQLPEEGLKFMVYLQKENIIDESGMPKERFSAEFPKEGPSILRIQQVVRGDSAAYFCASSPYQETQCFGPGTRLLVL.

This clonotype was counted many times. This chain's CDR3 is CSARAEREGPRETQYF. Written as DNA, the CDR3 is TGCAGTGCTAGAGCTGAGCGGGAGGGCCCTCGGGAGACCCAGTACTTC. The rearrangement uses TRBV20-1 and TRBJ2-5, with 10 bases that match TRBD2. CDR3 length equals 16 residues. V gave up 1 base and J gave up 5 bases; unmatched junction bases: 10. CDR1 and CDR2 from the germline V gene are DFQATT and SNEGSKA (reference sequence).

Note on this clonotype: This may come from a read error, since a much larger clone is one base off. This chain links TRBV25-1 with TRBJ2-5; D call uncertain. Germline loops: CDR1 MGHDK, CDR2 SYGVNS. The CDR3 extends over 10 amino acids. V was pared by 8 bases and J by 5 bases, with 6 bases between. DNA for the CDR3: TGTGCCAGCCGAGAGGAGACCCAGTACTTC. This translates into CASREETQYF.

This clonotype has ten or more counts. The chain combines TRBV18 with TRBJ2-5; D uncertain. Trimming took off 0 bases at V and 1 base at J, with 6 bases between the two ends. Germline V gene lookup returns CDR1 KGHSH and CDR2 LQKENI. This CDR3 comprises 14 residues. Written as DNA, the CDR3 is TGTGCCAGCTCACCACCCAACAGCCAAGAGACCCAGTACTTC. Its translation is CASSPPNSQETQYF.

In this sample, this clonotype turned up a few times. The chain uses TRBV18 and TRBJ2-7; D ambiguous. CDR1 KGHSH and CDR2 LQKENI come from the germline V gene. This CDR3 region has 13 residues. Trimming pared 6 bases from V and 0 bases from J, leaving 9 bases between. The CDR3 DNA follows: TGTGCCAGCTCCACCGGCGGCTCCTACGAGCAGTACTTC. This translates into CASSTGGSYEQYF.

This clonotype showed up many times. J is TRBJ2-7 and V is TRBV28; D may correspond to TRBD1 or TRBD2 (5 bases each). V gave up 4 bases and J gave up 4 bases, with 8 bases separating them. From germline, CDR1 is MDHEN and CDR2 SYDVKM. The CDR3 length is 12 residues. This CDR3 reads CASSSGPYEQYV. CDR3 coding DNA: TGTGCCAGCAGTTCGGGGCCGTACGAGCAGTACGTC.

CDR3 loop: CASSQGTGVNTEAFF. The CDR3 nucleotides read TGTGCCAGCAGCCAGGGGACAGGGGTGAACACTGAAGCTTTCTTT. This rearrangement joins TRBV5-4 to TRBJ1-1; 10 bases match TRBD1. J lost 0 bases, V lost 4 bases, and 3 bases had no gene match. In germline, CDR1 is SGHNT, CDR2 YYREEE (reference sequence). The CDR3 totals 15 residues.

The V and J genes are TRBV3-1 and TRBJ1-2; D gene ambiguous. The V end was cut by 4 bases, the J end by 8 bases, with 14 bases between. This CDR3 is built from 13 residues. Looked up from germline, CDR1 is LGHDT and CDR2 is YNNKEL (reference sequence). As DNA, the CDR3 is TGTGCCAGCAGCCGGGAAGGGTCCCGCGGCTACACCTTC. Amino acids: CASSREGSRGYTF.

A remark on this clonotype: At one end, the junction sequence differs from germline, possibly due to a read error. The chain joins TRBV7-6 to TRBJ1-3; D is ambiguous. CDR3 length: 14 amino acids. Looked up from germline, CDR1 is SGHVS and CDR2 is FNYEAQ. The CDR3 DNA reads as TGTGCCAGCAGCTTAGTCAGCGTCGGAAGCACCATATATTTT. Its protein is CASSLVSVGSTIYF.

This clonotype was counted only a few times. The CDR3 here is CASSLEGLAGATDTQYF. Here the CDR3 DNA reads TGTGCCAGCAGCTTAGAGGGACTAGCGGGAGCAACAGATACGCAGTATTTT. The rearrangement links TRBV11-3 to TRBJ2-3; 14 nucleotides line up with TRBD2. The germline V gene has CDR1 SGHNT and CDR2 YENEEA. Trimming removed 0 bases from V and 3 bases from J; junction bases left unmatched: 2. This CDR3 region has 17 residues.

In this sample, this clonotype turned up many times. Here the CDR3 reads CASRQGPQNIQYF. The CDR3 nucleotides read TGTGCCAGTAGACAGGGGCCACAAAACATTCAGTACTTC. The V gene is TRBV19, the J gene TRBJ2-4, with 7 bases that match TRBD1. The germline V gene has CDR1 LNHDA and CDR2 SQIVND (reference sequence). J gave up 5 bases and V 6 bases, and 4 bases lay outside the gene matches. The CDR3 covers 13 residues.

Concerning this clonotype itself: A read error is possible here, since a much larger clone lies one base away. The chain links TRBV6-1 to TRBJ2-1, with a possible D match to TRBD2 (6 bases). The length of the CDR3 is 16 residues. Per the germline V gene, CDR1 is MNHNS and CDR2 is SASEGT. Deletions cut 8 bases from V and 6 bases from J, with 23 bases between. CDR3 in DNA: TGTGCCAGCCGGGCAGGGTTTTGGGAGGTCAGCAATGAGCAGTTCTTC. This sequence encodes CASRAGFWEVSNEQFF.

Ten or more counts support this clonotype. The V and J genes are TRBV6-1 and TRBJ1-4, with 9 nucleotides matching TRBD1. With 5 bases clipped from V and 7 bases from J, the junction kept 8 bases outside the gene matches. The V gene's germline CDR1 is MNHNS and CDR2 SASEGT. The CDR3 has 15 amino acids. This CDR3 reads CASSRPGQGIEKLFF. As DNA, the CDR3 is TGTGCCAGCAGTCGTCCGGGACAGGGTATTGAAAAACTGTTTTTT.

The chain links TRBV19 to TRBJ1-5; D gene unclear. Germline values: CDR1 LNHDA, CDR2 SQIVND (reference sequence). CDR3 length equals 14 residues. Trimming removed 7 bases from V and 5 bases from J, with 15 bases in between. CDR3 in amino acids: CASTGGSKHQPQHF. DNA of the CDR3: TGTGCCAGTACGGGAGGGTCAAAGCATCAGCCCCAGCATTTT.

J is TRBJ2-1 and V is TRBV7-2; D possibly uses TRBD1 or TRBD2 (6 bases each). This CDR3 has 16 residues. Germline assignment: CDR1 SGHTA and CDR2 FQGNSA. The ends were cut back, 3 bases at V and 6 bases at J, with 18 bases in the middle. CDR3 DNA sequence: TGTGCCAGCAGCTTTAGTAGGGGGGAGAAGCGCAATGAGCAGTTCTTC. Protein: CASSFSRGEKRNEQFF.

This clonotype occurred many times. J is TRBJ2-1 and V is TRBV7-2, with 8 bases lining up with TRBD2. This CDR3 spans 14 amino acids. V was clipped by 2 bases and J by 4 bases; unmatched bases: 1. Germline loops: CDR1 SGHTA, CDR2 FQGNSA. The CDR3 region has the DNA TGTGCCAGCAGCTTAATAGCGGGATACAATGAGCAGTTCTTC. Translation: CASSLIAGYNEQFF.